This T cell receptor beta chain was sequenced for a study of Ad26.COV2.S vaccination and SARS-CoV-2 variants. Study-level results: People given the vaccine had a wider spike-specific TCR breadth than placebo recipients did. Estimates derived from TCR breadth and depth analyses may have underestimated total T cell responses.

Only in-frame clones appear in the TCRdb table, and some are missing; sequencing was by immunoSEQ multiplex PCR. The sample contains about 400,000 clones, 70% to 90% of which appear only once. Treatment in this sample: some 19 received Ad26.COV2.S at low or high dose, single or two shots; several received placebo; per-sample allocation not given. Sampling was done on day 63 after the first vaccine or placebo injection. An Ad26 vector that expressed Wuhan-strain SARS-CoV-2 spike constituted the vaccine. This CDR3 comprises 15 residues. With V trimmed by 4 bases and J by 7 bases, 5 bases remained unmatched. Germline CDR1 and CDR2: SNHLY and FYNNEI. Remarks on this clone: The antigen is not known.

Material: peripheral blood, obtained in a trial of Ad26.COV2.S vaccine versus placebo. The TCR originated in a person between 18 and 59 years old who received the Ad26.COV2.S COVID-19 vaccine or a placebo. This chain links TRBV2 with TRBJ2-2; 11 positions agree with TRBD2. The CDR3 nucleotides are TGTGCCAGCAGTGTTAGCGGGGGGGCTATCGGGGAGCTGTTTTTT. Amino acid sequence: CASSVSGGAIGELFF.